These T cell receptor beta chains were read from a single sample in a study of cytomegalovirus exposure and HLA in healthy donors. Produced via immunoSEQ multiplex PCR; TCRdb's table is partial and in-frame only. This table holds more than 85,000 clones, around 63% found once. The sample taken for sequencing was PBMCs. The receptors here all came from a man between 25 and 39 years old in good health and CMV-seronegative. The CDR3 runs from the conserved cysteine through the conserved F or W. Fields, in order: clone size, J gene, V gene, D gene, CDR3 protein, CDR3 DNA. D genes are given only for firm matches. Size tells how often a clone was seen (once, few, many) or the class of an expanded clone, and some rows leave it out.

clone_size: -
j_call: TRBJ2-1
v_call: TRBV5-7
d_call: -
cdr3_aa: CASSFRRRPGSYNEQFF
cdr3_nt: TGTGCCAGCAGCTTTCGACGGCGGCCCGGCTCCTACAATGAGCAGTTCTTC

clone_size: -
j_call: TRBJ2-5
v_call: TRBV5-1
d_call: -
cdr3_aa: CASGGSPGETQYF
cdr3_nt: TGCGCCAGCGGAGGAAGTCCGGGAGAGACCCAGTACTTC

clone_size: -
j_call: TRBJ2-1
v_call: TRBV7-2
d_call: TRBD2
cdr3_aa: CASSLGGLAGRNEQFF
cdr3_nt: TGTGCCAGCAGCTTAGGGGGACTAGCGGGAAGGAATGAGCAGTTCTTC

clone_size: -
j_call: TRBJ1-1
v_call: TRBV19
d_call: -
cdr3_aa: CASSFRLGEAFF
cdr3_nt: TGTGCCAGTAGTTTCCGACTTGGTGAAGCTTTCTTT

clone_size: -
j_call: TRBJ2-3
v_call: TRBV7-2
d_call: -
cdr3_aa: CASSSRGGGTDTQYF
cdr3_nt: TGTGCCAGCAGCTCAAGGGGGGGCGGCACAGATACGCAGTATTTT

clone_size: -
j_call: TRBJ1-3
v_call: TRBV18
d_call: -
cdr3_aa: CASSPETSRSGNTIYF
cdr3_nt: TGTGCCAGCTCACCAGAGACTTCCCGCTCTGGAAACACCATATATTTT

clone_size: -
j_call: TRBJ1-2
v_call: TRBV7-9
d_call: -
cdr3_aa: CASSRDSGNYGYTF
cdr3_nt: TGTGCCAGCAGCCGGGATAGCGGAAACTATGGCTACACCTTC

clone_size: -
j_call: TRBJ2-4
v_call: TRBV7-2
d_call: TRBD1
cdr3_aa: CASSVDRDYRYIQYF
cdr3_nt: TGTGCCAGCAGCGTGGACAGGGATTACAGGTACATTCAGTACTTC

clone_size: -
j_call: TRBJ1-6
v_call: TRBV7-9
d_call: -
cdr3_aa: CASSLDHSSPLHF
cdr3_nt: TGTGCCAGCAGCTTAGACCACAGTTCACCCCTCCACTTT

clone_size: few
j_call: TRBJ2-7
v_call: TRBV5-1
d_call: TRBD1
cdr3_aa: CASSPLGTGGYEQYF
cdr3_nt: TGCGCCAGCAGCCCCTTAGGGACAGGGGGCTACGAGCAGTACTTC

clone_size: many
j_call: TRBJ1-4
v_call: TRBV30
d_call: -
cdr3_aa: CAWKGMGAANEKLFF
cdr3_nt: TGTGCCTGGAAGGGGATGGGGGCGGCTAATGAAAAACTGTTTTTT

clone_size: few
j_call: TRBJ1-5
v_call: TRBV15
d_call: -
cdr3_aa: CATRNNSNQPQHF
cdr3_nt: TGTGCCACCAGAAACAATAGCAATCAGCCCCAGCATTTT

clone_size: -
j_call: TRBJ2-5
v_call: TRBV7-2
d_call: TRBD2
cdr3_aa: CASRRPGLAEETQYF
cdr3_nt: TGTGCCAGCAGAAGACCGGGACTAGCGGAAGAGACCCAGTACTTC

clone_size: -
j_call: TRBJ2-5
v_call: TRBV27
d_call: TRBD2
cdr3_aa: CASSLNPPLTGTSGETQYF
cdr3_nt: TGTGCCAGCAGTTTAAATCCTCCACTGACCGGGACTAGCGGAGAGACCCAGTACTTC

clone_size: -
j_call: TRBJ1-1
v_call: TRBV7-3
d_call: TRBD1
cdr3_aa: CASRGQGLNTEAFF
cdr3_nt: TGTGCCAGCCGTGGACAGGGACTGAACACTGAAGCTTTCTTT

clone_size: once
j_call: TRBJ2-7
v_call: TRBV5-4
d_call: TRBD1
cdr3_aa: CASSIRTGVSYEQYF
cdr3_nt: TGTGCCAGCAGCATTCGCACAGGGGTCTCCTACGAGCAGTACTTC

clone_size: -
j_call: TRBJ1-4
v_call: TRBV4-3
d_call: -
cdr3_aa: CASSQDLRGTNEKLFF
cdr3_nt: TGCGCCAGCAGCCAAGATTTGAGGGGGACTAATGAAAAACTGTTTTTT

clone_size: -
j_call: TRBJ1-5
v_call: TRBV19
d_call: -
cdr3_aa: CASSKGEFYSNQPQHF
cdr3_nt: TGTGCCAGTAGTAAGGGGGAGTTTTATAGCAATCAGCCCCAGCATTTT